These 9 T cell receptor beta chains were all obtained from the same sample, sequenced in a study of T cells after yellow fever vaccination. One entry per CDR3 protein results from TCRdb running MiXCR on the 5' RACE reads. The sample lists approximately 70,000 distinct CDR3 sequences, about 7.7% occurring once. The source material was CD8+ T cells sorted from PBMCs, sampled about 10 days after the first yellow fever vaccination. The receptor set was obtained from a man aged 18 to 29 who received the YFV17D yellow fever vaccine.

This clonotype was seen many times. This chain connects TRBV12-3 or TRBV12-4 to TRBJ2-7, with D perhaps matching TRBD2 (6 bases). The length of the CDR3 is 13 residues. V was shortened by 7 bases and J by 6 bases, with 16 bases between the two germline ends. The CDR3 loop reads CASTLGGRSEQYF. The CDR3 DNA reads TGTGCCAGCACCCTCGGGGGTCGTTCCGAGCAGTACTTC.

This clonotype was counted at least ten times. In nucleotides, the CDR3 is TGCGCCAGCAGCCACGCCGGGACAGGGTTCGAGGGCTACACCTTC. This gives the protein CASSHAGTGFEGYTF. This chain uses TRBV4-1 with TRBJ1-2; TRBD1 matches 9 bases. In germline, CDR1 is MGHRA, CDR2 YSYEKL. CDR3 length: 15 amino acids. The junction had 10 bases not matched to a gene; V was cut back by 3 bases and J by 8 bases.

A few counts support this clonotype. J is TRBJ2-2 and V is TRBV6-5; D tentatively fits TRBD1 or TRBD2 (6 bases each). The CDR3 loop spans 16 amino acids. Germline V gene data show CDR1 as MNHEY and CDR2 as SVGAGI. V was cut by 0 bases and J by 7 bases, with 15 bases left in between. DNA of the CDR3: TGTGCCAGCAGTTACTCCGGGGGCCGCGCCGACGGGGAGCTGTTTTTT. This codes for CASSYSGGRADGELFF.

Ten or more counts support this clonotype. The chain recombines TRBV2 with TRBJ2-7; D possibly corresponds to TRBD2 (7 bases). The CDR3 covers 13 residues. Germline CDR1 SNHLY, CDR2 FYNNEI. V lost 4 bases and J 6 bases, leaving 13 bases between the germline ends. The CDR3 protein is CASSVGGPGEQYV. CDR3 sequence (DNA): TGTGCCAGCAGTGTCGGGGGGCCGGGCGAGCAGTACGTC.

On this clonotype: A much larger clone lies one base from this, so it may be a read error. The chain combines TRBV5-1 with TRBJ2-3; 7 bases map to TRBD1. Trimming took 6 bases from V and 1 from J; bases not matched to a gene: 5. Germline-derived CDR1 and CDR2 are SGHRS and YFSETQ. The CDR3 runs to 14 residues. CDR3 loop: CASTRTGGTDTQYF. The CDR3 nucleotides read TGCGCCAGCACGCGCACAGGGGGCACAGATACGCAGTATTTT.

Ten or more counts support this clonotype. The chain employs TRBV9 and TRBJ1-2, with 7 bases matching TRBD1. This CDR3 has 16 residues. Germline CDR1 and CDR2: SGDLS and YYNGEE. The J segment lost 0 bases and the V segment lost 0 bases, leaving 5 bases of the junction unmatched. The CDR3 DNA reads TGTGCCAGCAGCGTAGACAACAGGGGTGCTAACTATGGCTACACCTTC. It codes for CASSVDNRGANYGYTF.

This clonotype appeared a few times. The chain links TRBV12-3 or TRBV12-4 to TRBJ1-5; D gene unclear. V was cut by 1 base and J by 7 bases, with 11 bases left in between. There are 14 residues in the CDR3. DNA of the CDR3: TGTGCCAGCAGTTTAGTAGGGTCTCTGCAGCCCCAGCATTTT. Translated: CASSLVGSLQPQHF.

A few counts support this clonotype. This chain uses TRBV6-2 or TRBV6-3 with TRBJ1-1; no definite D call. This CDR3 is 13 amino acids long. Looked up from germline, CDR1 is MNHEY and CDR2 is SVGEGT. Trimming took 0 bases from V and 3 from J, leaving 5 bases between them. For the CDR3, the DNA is TGTGCCAGCAGTTACTCTCCTTACACTGAAGCTTTCTTT. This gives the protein CASSYSPYTEAFF.

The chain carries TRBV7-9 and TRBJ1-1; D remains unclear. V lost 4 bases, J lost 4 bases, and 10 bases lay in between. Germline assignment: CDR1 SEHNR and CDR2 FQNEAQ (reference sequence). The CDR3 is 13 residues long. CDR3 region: CASSSYGSTEAFF. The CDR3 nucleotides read TGTGCCAGCAGCTCCTACGGGAGCACTGAAGCTTTCTTT.